This TCR beta chain was found in a study of memory CD4+ T cells and cytomegalovirus serostatus. About the research overall: This sample comes from healthy Belgian adults, about nine CMV seropositive, approximately 24 seronegative.

CDR3 length equals 15 residues. The germline CDR1 and CDR2 sequences are MDHEN and SYDVKM. Deletions cut 5 bases from V and 5 bases from J, with 19 bases between. Assay used: immunoSEQ multiplex PCR; TCRdb lists only in-frame clones, some missing. The table has approximately 41,000 clones, 76% seen once. The sort gate was single viable CD3+CD4+CD8-CD45RO+ cells for memory CD4+ T cells. Total CD4+ T cells were enriched by CD4 positive selection. This TCR was sampled from an adult in good health and CMV-seronegative. Specimen: memory CD4+ T cells from blood. The V and J genes are TRBV28 and TRBJ2-7, with D maybe TRBD1 (6 bases). CDR3 sequence (DNA): TGTGCCAGCAGTGACGCAGGGGAAGCGAAGCACGAGCAGTACTTC. Its protein is CASSDAGEAKHEQYF.